The sequence of this T cell receptor beta chain was determined in a study of cytomegalovirus exposure and HLA in healthy donors. About the research overall: Most donors, about 82% of 350 to 450 genotyped, fell in the Caucasian-associated ancestry cluster. The study, taken as a whole, reports: Sequencing likely caused a cluster of highly shared sequence variants. CMV antigen specificity was confirmed in vitro for a few CMV-associated chains. By HLA locus, TCR association rates varied in a later analysis, with DRB1 showing the most and HLA-C the fewest.

Details on this clone: Its target is not known.

It was with 60 Vbeta and 13 Jbeta primers that the PCR ran. Profiled with immunoSEQ multiplex PCR; TCRdb holds only in-frame clones, not every one. The sample has about 150,000 clones, roughly 84% seen once. CDR3 size: 15 residues. The germline V gene has CDR1 SGHTA and CDR2 FQGTGA. V shed 5 bases and J shed 0 bases, with 13 bases lying between them. This receptor was taken from a man in his forties or fifties in good health and CMV-seropositive. The gene calls are TRBV7-3 and TRBJ1-1; D ambiguous. Sequencing was performed on PBMCs. Here the CDR3 reads CASSRGGGMNTEAFF. The CDR3 region has the DNA TGTGCCAGCAGCCGGGGAGGAGGGATGAACACTGAAGCTTTCTTT. The full variable domain, its missing parts supplied by reference TRBV7-3 and TRBJ1-1, is GAGVSQTPSNKVTEKGKYVELRCDPISGHTALYWYRQSLGQGPEFLIYFQGTGAADDSGLPNDRFFAVRPEGSVSTLKIQRTERGDSAVYLCASSRGGGMNTEAFFGQGTRLTVV.